This T cell receptor (beta chain) was documented in a study of CD4 T cells in relation to SARS-CoV-2 and coronaviruses. Generated by immunoSEQ multiplex PCR, the TCRdb table keeps only in-frame clones and is missing some. The profile shows about 21,000 clones, around 80% of them singletons. On this clone itself: No antigen is known for it.

The CDR3 runs to 14 residues. From germline, CDR1 is MDHEN and CDR2 SYDVKM. Trimming took 6 bases from V and 4 from J, leaving 12 bases between them. Unexposed donor CD4+ T cells date from about 2011-2019, before the COVID-19 pandemic. After roughly ten days of culture, CD4+ T cells were isolated. Each well had 2 million or so PBMCs in around 5% human AB serum with IL-2. This chain uses TRBV28 with TRBJ2-2, with no clear D. This clonotype was sampled from a human donor in good health. Material for sequencing was CD4+ T cells from PBMCs, cultured in vitro. CDR3: CASSLGSPTGELFF. Written as DNA, the CDR3 is TGTGCCAGCAGCTTGGGTTCACCCACCGGGGAGCTGTTTTTT. Together with reference TRBV28 and TRBJ2-2, the CDR3 gives the full variable domain: DVKVTQSSRYLVKRTGEKVFLECVQDMDHENMFWYRQDPGLGLRLIYFSYDVKMKEKGDIPEGYSVSREKKERFSLILESASTNQTSMYLCASSLGSPTGELFFGEGSRLTVL.